One T cell receptor (beta chain) is described in this entry. Its antigen is unidentified. These data belong to a study of brain T cells in children with intractable seizures. V was cut by 7 bases and J by 0 bases, with 9 bases left in between. Germline CDR1 reads SGHDN; CDR2 reads FVKESK. The length of the CDR3 is 13 residues. Study-level results: Viral specificity was inferred only from CDR3 similarity; HCMV serostatus was unknown.

Libraries were prepared by immunoSEQ multiplex PCR; TCRdb keeps only in-frame clonotypes and omits some of them. The sample holds 80,000 or so clones; roughly 91% are singletons and the top ten take around 1.6%. This sequence originates from a boy under two years old with tuberous sclerosis and intractable seizures. The chain is built from TRBV14 and TRBJ1-1, with TRBD1 as a possible D gene (5 bases). The sample here was peripheral blood, taken at surgery. CDR3 sequence: CASKWGLNTEAFF. In DNA, the CDR3 is TGTGCCAGCAAGTGGGGCCTGAACACTGAAGCTTTCTTT.